This note documents a single TCR beta chain sequence. Its antigen is still unknown. This entry is derived from a study of shared clonotypes between healthy human individuals. Regarding the study as a whole: Despite large depth, sorted-subset datasets appeared incompletely sequenced.

Researchers divided each subset's genomic DNA evenly across several immunoSEQ plates. Sorted-subset replicate PCRs used roughly 210 ng of genomic DNA. This amount corresponded to approximately 30,000 T cell genomes. Here immunoSEQ multiplex PCR was the method, and the copy in TCRdb shows in-frame clones only, minus some. The sample includes some 1,600,000 clones, around 98% of them seen just once. Germline V gene lookup returns CDR1 SGHVS and CDR2 FNYEAQ. The CDR3 extends over 16 amino acids. The V end was cut by 0 bases, the J end by 0 bases, with 9 bases between. The receptor was derived from a man aged 30-40 years in good health. The chain uses TRBV7-6 and TRBJ1-3; D might be TRBD1 (5 bases). Sequencing used naive CD4+ T cells sorted from blood. Indicated subset: CD45RA+ positively selected. CDR3 region: CASSLAGTDSGNTIYF. The CDR3 DNA reads as TGTGCCAGCAGCTTAGCAGGGACCGACTCTGGAAACACCATATATTTT.